Below are 18 T cell receptor beta chains sequenced from a single sample in a study of beta chain features in type 1 diabetes (dated 2018 in TCRdb). Preparation of the library involved the immunoSEQ multiplex PCR assay. The entire amount of isolated RNA was reverse transcribed using the High Capacity cDNA Reverse Transcription Kit, so the sequenced TCRB transcripts were expressed ones. TCRdb retrieved this table from immuneACCESS and kept in-frame rearrangements only. Not all clones are present; in checked studies, unresolved V genes account for under half, and no reason is known for the remainder. For this sample the table gives 900,000 or so clones, of which roughly 17% were detected only once. About 0.02% of the sample lies in the top ten. Sequencing was carried out using naive CD4+ T cells from blood. The sample's cell subset or site label is to be understood as: true naive CD4+ T cells. These receptors were collected from a woman aged 18-30 years in good health.

This clone was observed a handful of times. Other DNA variants within this sample encode the same CDR3. V is TRBV5-1 and J is TRBJ2-5, with D maybe TRBD1 (5 bases). The CDR3 loop spans 13 amino acids. Germline assignment: CDR1 SGHRS and CDR2 YFSETQ. V was shortened by 0 bases and J by 5 bases, with 8 bases between the two germline ends. Here the CDR3 reads CASSLGGAETQYF. CDR3 DNA: TGCGCCAGCAGCTTGGGGGGCGCCGAGACCCAGTACTTC.

V and J are TRBV5-8 and TRBJ2-5; D is perhaps TRBD1 (5 bases). CDR1 is SGHTS and CDR2 is YDEGEE in the germline V gene. The V gene lost 3 bases and the J gene lost 2 bases, with 8 bases spanning the gap. The CDR3 extends over 13 amino acids. CDR3 amino acids: CASSSRTQETQYF. The CDR3 region has the DNA TGTGCCAGCAGCTCCCGGACACAAGAGACCCAGTACTTC.

The V gene is TRBV18, the J gene TRBJ2-6; TRBD2 matches at 7 bases. The CDR3 length is 17 residues. CDR1 is KGHSH, CDR2 LQKENI, per germline. Trimming removed 3 bases from V and 1 base from J; junction bases left unmatched: 6. In DNA form, the CDR3 reads TGTGCCAGCTCACCCCCGGGAGGCATGTCTGGGGCCAACGTCCTGACTTTC. Translated, it gives CASSPPGGMSGANVLTF.

The chain couples TRBV6-1 to TRBJ2-3, with TRBD2 matching 8 bases. CDR3 length: 14 residues. Germline CDR1 reads MNHNS; CDR2 reads SASEGT. Germline trimming cut 6 bases from V and 2 bases from J; bases unmatched to any gene: 4. The CDR3 here is CASSIAGFTDTQYF. The CDR3 bases are TGTGCCAGCAGCATAGCGGGGTTCACAGATACGCAGTATTTT.

The chain recombines TRBV27 with TRBJ2-1, with TRBD2 identical over 7 bases. The CDR3 loop spans 15 amino acids. V lost 9 bases, J lost 8 bases, and 16 bases stayed unmatched. Germline V gene lookup returns CDR1 MNHEY and CDR2 SMNVEV (reference sequence). The CDR3 DNA reads TGTGCCAGTCGGCGAGGTGGGAGGGCCAAGGATGAGCAGTTCTTC. It codes for CASRRGGRAKDEQFF.

This clone was found a few times. The chain is built from TRBV28 and TRBJ2-5; D is possibly TRBD1 or TRBD2 (7 bases each). This CDR3 spans 15 amino acids. Trimming took off 8 bases at V and 1 base at J, with 17 bases between the two ends. CDR1 and CDR2 from the germline V gene are MDHEN and SYDVKM. The CDR3: CASAMGGDSQETQYF. The CDR3 nucleotides read TGTGCCAGCGCAATGGGGGGGGACAGCCAAGAGACCCAGTACTTC.

The V gene is TRBV5-7, the J gene TRBJ2-1, with 10 positions matching TRBD2. TRBV5-7 is an open reading frame, and its role is uncertain. J was trimmed by 4 bases and V by 1 base; bases with no gene match: 8. This CDR3 region has 17 residues. CDR3 in DNA: TGTGCCAGCAGCTTGAGGCTAGCGGGAGTACGATACAATGAGCAGTTCTTC. Amino acids: CASSLRLAGVRYNEQFF.

Note on this clone: Other DNA variants within this sample encode the same CDR3. The rearrangement uses TRBV11-1 and TRBJ1-2; D is unclear. Trimming removed 5 bases at V and 0 bases at J, with 13 bases between. The V gene's germline CDR1 is SGHAT and CDR2 FQDESV (reference sequence). The CDR3 length is 15 residues. CDR3 nucleotides: TGTGCCAGCAGCCCCCGGGAACCAGCTAACTATGGCTACACCTTC. Encoded protein: CASSPREPANYGYTF. Together with reference TRBV11-1 and TRBJ1-2, the CDR3 gives the full variable domain: EAEVAQSPRYKITEKSQAVAFWCDPISGHATLYWYRQILGQGPELLVQFQDESVVDDSQLPKDRFSAERLKGVDSTLKIQPAELGDSAMYLCASSPREPANYGYTFGSGTRLTVV.

This chain links TRBV7-6 with TRBJ2-5; no clear D. The CDR3 length is 13 residues. Germline CDR1 reads SGHVS; CDR2 reads FNYEAQ. Deletions cut 2 bases from V and 4 bases from J, with 8 bases between. The CDR3 DNA is TGTGCCAGCAGCTTAAGTCCTTCAGAGACCCAGTACTTC. It codes for CASSLSPSETQYF.

The chain joins TRBV7-9 to TRBJ2-5; tentative D call: TRBD2 (6 bases). The length of the CDR3 is 15 residues. Trimming stripped 1 base from V and 1 base from J, with 10 bases between. The germline V gene encodes CDR1 SEHNR and CDR2 FQNEAQ (reference sequence). As DNA, the CDR3 is TGTGCCAGCAGCTTAGACGGGAGAAGCCAAGAGACCCAGTACTTC. This codes for CASSLDGRSQETQYF.

The chain uses TRBV6-1 and TRBJ2-5, with a tentative D call TRBD1 (5 bases). Germline CDR1 and CDR2: MNHNS and SASEGT. V lost 6 bases, J lost 1 base, and 12 bases lay in between. The CDR3 extends over 14 amino acids. The CDR3 nucleotides read TGTGCCAGCAGAGAGAGCAGGGTCCAAGAGACCCAGTACTTC. Translated: CASRESRVQETQYF.

This clone has just a few counts. This chain links TRBV2 with TRBJ2-7; D is unresolved. The CDR3 has 15 amino acids. Deletions cut 4 bases from V and 2 bases from J, with 15 bases between. The germline V gene encodes CDR1 SNHLY and CDR2 FYNNEI. The CDR3 DNA is TGTGCCAGCAGTGTAGAAGGGCTAGGTGCCTACGAGCAGTACTTC. Translating gives CASSVEGLGAYEQYF.

This clone showed up just a few times. Other DNA sequences of this sample code for an identical CDR3. This chain connects TRBV5-1 to TRBJ2-5; D is possibly TRBD2 (5 bases). Germline V gives CDR1 SGHRS, CDR2 YFSETQ. This CDR3 has 11 amino acids. Trimming removed 8 bases at V and 1 base at J, with 6 bases between. The CDR3 nucleotides read TGCGCCAGTCGGGGCCAAGAGACCCAGTACTTC. As protein: CASRGQETQYF.

The genes are TRBV7-8 and TRBJ2-5; D gene unclear. V lost 5 bases and J 2 bases, leaving 12 bases between the germline ends. The CDR3 length is 14 residues. Germline values: CDR1 SGHVS, CDR2 FQNEAQ. CDR3 amino acids: CASSLSVRQETQYF. CDR3 DNA: TGTGCCAGCAGCCTTAGTGTAAGGCAAGAGACCCAGTACTTC.

This clone appeared a few times. The V and J genes are TRBV6-1 and TRBJ2-7; D possibly corresponds to TRBD2 (5 bases). Per the germline V gene, CDR1 is MNHNS and CDR2 is SASEGT. The V and J ends lost 6 bases and 4 bases respectively, with 7 bases between them. The CDR3 totals 11 residues. In DNA form, the CDR3 reads TGTGCCAGCAGGCGGGCTTACGAGCAGTACTTC. It translates to CASRRAYEQYF.

This clone is a singleton in its sample. This chain links TRBV19 with TRBJ2-1; D is ambiguous. The CDR3 has 12 residues. Trimming took 5 bases from V and 15 from J, leaving 17 bases between them. The germline V gene encodes CDR1 LNHDA and CDR2 SQIVND (reference sequence). CDR3 region: CASSETTAGRFF. The CDR3, as DNA: TGTGCCAGTAGTGAAACCACCGCAGGTCGGTTCTTC.

The rearrangement links TRBV7-9 to TRBJ2-1; 15 bases match TRBD2. Unmatched junction bases numbered 8, after V lost 5 bases and J lost 12 bases. The CDR3 is 15 amino acids. CDR1 is SEHNR, CDR2 FQNEAQ, per germline (reference sequence). DNA of the CDR3: TGTGCCAGCAGCGCGGGACTAGCGGGAGGATTGGGGCAGTTCTTC. Translating it yields CASSAGLAGGLGQFF.

This clone was observed a handful of times. The chain links TRBV21-1 to TRBJ2-7; the table's TRBD2 call for D was not verified on the DNA. TRBV21-1 is a pseudogene locus. This CDR3 has 17 amino acids. CDR3 DNA sequence: TGTGCCAGCAGCAAAGCGCTTTCTCTAGCGGGAGGCCACGAGCAGTACTTC. Translation gives CASSKALSLAGGHEQYF.